The clone carrying this T cell receptor beta chain was detected only once. Trimming took 6 bases from V and 7 from J; bases not matched to a gene: 4. CDR1 and CDR2 from the germline V gene are SNHLY and FYNNEI. The CDR3 length is 14 residues. The sample belongs to a study of blood T cell repertoires in COVID-19. In the study overall: The cDNA or gDNA used as material had been derived from T cells, B-cell-depleted T cells, or PBMCs.

The repertoire was sequenced with immunoSEQ multiplex PCR; TCRdb's copy has only in-frame clones and lacks some. This table has some 78,000 clones, about nine tenths appearing once. Sequencing used peripheral blood. The sequence was obtained from a man aged 50-60 years with active or convalescent COVID-19. The V and J genes are TRBV2 and TRBJ1-5, with 12 bases fitting TRBD1. CDR3 amino acids: CASSGTGGSQPQHF. CDR3 coding DNA: TGTGCCAGCAGCGGGACAGGGGGCAGCCAGCCCCAGCATTTT. Using reference TRBV2 and TRBJ1-5 for the parts outside the CDR3, the full variable domain is EPEVTQTPSHQVTQMGQEVILRCVPISNHLYFYWYRQILGQKVEFLVSFYNNEISEKSEIFDDQFSVERPDGSNFTLKIRSTKLEDSAMYFCASSGTGGSQPQHFGDGTRLSIL.